Listed below are T cell receptor beta chains from one sample, sequenced in a study of vaccination and CD4 T cells after COVID-19. TCRdb reprocessed the PCR reads with MiXCR, giving one entry per CDR3 protein. This sample has 20,000 or so distinct CDR3 sequences; 50% to 65% occur once, and the top ten carry around 1.1%. This specimen consisted of CD4+ T cells from blood, obtained after SARS-CoV-2 vaccination. Every receptor here comes from a human donor who had recovered from COVID-19. Both conserved end residues are part of each CDR3. A D gene is named only where the DNA matches it firmly. For some rows the clone size is stated as once, few or many, or as a class when expanded; others skip it.

clone_size: .; d_call: .; v_call: TRBV7-9; cdr3_aa: CASSLASTEAFF
clone_size: .; d_call: .; v_call: TRBV2; cdr3_aa: CASTSRGGKLFF
clone_size: .; d_call: TRBD1; v_call: TRBV6-1; cdr3_aa: CASAGQHSNQPQHF
clone_size: .; d_call: TRBD2; v_call: TRBV27; cdr3_aa: CASRRIAGVGDTQYF
clone_size: .; d_call: .; v_call: TRBV6-2/TRBV6-3; cdr3_aa: CASSYPRRGPTGELFF
clone_size: once; d_call: .; v_call: TRBV5-6; cdr3_aa: CASSLGQGGTGELFF
clone_size: .; d_call: TRBD1; v_call: TRBV20-1; cdr3_aa: CSALDREETQYF
clone_size: few; d_call: .; v_call: TRBV19; cdr3_aa: CASSEPGPRPAFF
clone_size: .; d_call: .; v_call: TRBV7-9; cdr3_aa: CASSLVGADTQYF
clone_size: .; d_call: .; v_call: TRBV7-8; cdr3_aa: CASSLLLVTGELFF
clone_size: few; d_call: .; v_call: TRBV6-2/TRBV6-3; cdr3_aa: CASIGRGRDGYTF
clone_size: few; d_call: .; v_call: TRBV7-2; cdr3_aa: CASSLDLGLYLEQYF
clone_size: .; d_call: .; v_call: TRBV20-1; cdr3_aa: CSARAGRAAFF
clone_size: few; d_call: TRBD1; v_call: TRBV10-3; cdr3_aa: CAISAGGQGAEGAFF
clone_size: few; d_call: .; v_call: TRBV7-2; cdr3_aa: CASSLAGGRRNEQFF
clone_size: .; d_call: .; v_call: TRBV15; cdr3_aa: CATASADYNEQFF
clone_size: .; d_call: .; v_call: TRBV7-6; cdr3_aa: CASSKRGDTQYF
clone_size: .; d_call: TRBD2; v_call: TRBV24-1; cdr3_aa: CATSGHGRASVYEQFF
clone_size: .; d_call: TRBD1; v_call: TRBV20-1; cdr3_aa: CSAPRTGALNQPQHF
clone_size: .; d_call: .; v_call: TRBV5-4; cdr3_aa: CASSEGTYGYTF
clone_size: few; d_call: TRBD1; v_call: TRBV7-9; cdr3_aa: CASSSPGQGIGYTF
clone_size: .; d_call: TRBD2; v_call: TRBV6-1; cdr3_aa: CASRLAGGLQYEQYF
clone_size: few; d_call: .; v_call: TRBV20-1; cdr3_aa: CSAPRTAIDGNQPQHF
clone_size: .; d_call: .; v_call: TRBV12-3/TRBV12-4; cdr3_aa: CASSSWENSNQPQHF
clone_size: .; d_call: .; v_call: TRBV12-2; cdr3_aa: CASRYRRQGLGNWGSSTDTQYF
clone_size: .; d_call: .; v_call: TRBV6-1; cdr3_aa: CASRGAFYEQYF
clone_size: few; d_call: .; v_call: TRBV20-1; cdr3_aa: CSAQTAYLVNTEAFF
clone_size: .; d_call: .; v_call: TRBV7-2; cdr3_aa: CASSKSWAISETQYF
clone_size: few; d_call: TRBD1; v_call: TRBV12-3/TRBV12-4; cdr3_aa: CASSFGGQGNQPQHF
clone_size: .; d_call: TRBD2; v_call: TRBV4-2; cdr3_aa: CASSPGTSGIYEQYF
clone_size: once; d_call: .; v_call: TRBV28; cdr3_aa: CASSLSFGDGGYEQYF
clone_size: .; d_call: .; v_call: TRBV11-2; cdr3_aa: CASSPGGAWNQPQHF
clone_size: .; d_call: .; v_call: TRBV27; cdr3_aa: CASSPVSGTEAFF
clone_size: .; d_call: TRBD1; v_call: TRBV28; cdr3_aa: CASSPFRDRENGYTF
clone_size: few; d_call: TRBD2; v_call: TRBV11-2; cdr3_aa: CASGRLTDTQYF
clone_size: .; d_call: .; v_call: TRBV20-1; cdr3_aa: CSARLLGNTEAFF
clone_size: .; d_call: .; v_call: TRBV28; cdr3_aa: CASSFWQGSNTEAFF
clone_size: few; d_call: TRBD1; v_call: TRBV6-1; cdr3_aa: CASSEQGQGFGYGYTF
clone_size: .; d_call: .; v_call: TRBV2; cdr3_aa: CASRPQSYGYTF
clone_size: .; d_call: .; v_call: TRBV7-3; cdr3_aa: CASSLTGDQPQHF
clone_size: .; d_call: .; v_call: TRBV30; cdr3_aa: CAWTKIGGDEAFF
clone_size: .; d_call: TRBD2; v_call: TRBV6-4; cdr3_aa: CASSYRLAGPNNEQFF
clone_size: few; d_call: .; v_call: TRBV20-1; cdr3_aa: CSARLWAGELFF
clone_size: .; d_call: TRBD1; v_call: TRBV28; cdr3_aa: CASRDGVGIPGQVSYEQYF
clone_size: .; d_call: TRBD2; v_call: TRBV14; cdr3_aa: CASSNSWTSGTDTQYF
clone_size: .; d_call: .; v_call: TRBV20-1; cdr3_aa: CSARANTGQPTSYGYTF
clone_size: .; d_call: .; v_call: TRBV18; cdr3_aa: CASSPSEGETQYF
clone_size: .; d_call: .; v_call: TRBV7-9; cdr3_aa: CASSLVSGTGGNSPLHF
clone_size: once; d_call: .; v_call: TRBV7-2; cdr3_aa: CASSFYTGLTDTQYF
clone_size: .; d_call: TRBD2; v_call: TRBV20-1; cdr3_aa: CSARTSGRSDNEQFF
clone_size: .; d_call: .; v_call: TRBV6-1; cdr3_aa: CASSEVTAPGANVLTF
clone_size: .; d_call: .; v_call: TRBV6-8; cdr3_aa: CASSRLWGLRTCSTEAFF
clone_size: few; d_call: .; v_call: TRBV7-8; cdr3_aa: CASSTRTQEPLHF
clone_size: few; d_call: .; v_call: TRBV7-3; cdr3_aa: CASSLNVEDTQYF
clone_size: .; d_call: .; v_call: TRBV4-2; cdr3_aa: CASSQVQGRSGANVLTF
clone_size: .; d_call: TRBD1; v_call: TRBV20-1; cdr3_aa: CSARDRDREYEQYF
clone_size: .; d_call: TRBD1; v_call: TRBV6-2/TRBV6-3; cdr3_aa: CASTKSTGGNSEQYF
clone_size: once; d_call: TRBD2; v_call: TRBV2; cdr3_aa: CASNQREAGELFF